This T cell receptor beta chain comes out of a study of graft-versus-host responses after intestinal transplantation. Regarding the study as a whole: Present in recipient marrow, GvH clones included some that appeared first in ileum or blood.

On this clone: Its target is not known. The junction does not match germline at one end; this may be a read error.

TCRdb's copy holds only in-frame clones and misses some; the assay was immunoSEQ multiplex PCR. The sample lists about 46,000 clones, 85% to 95% occurring once. Germline CDR1 and CDR2: SGHRS and YFSETQ. The CDR3 totals 15 residues. The clonotype was recovered from a human patient who received an intestinal transplant, so some T cells may come from the graft donor. The sequencing used PBMCs, collected around 27 months after a first intestinal transplant, on the day of a second. This rearrangement joins TRBV5-1 to TRBJ2-5, with D possibly being TRBD2 (6 bases). The J call is uncertain, as TRBJ2-7 better fits the DNA end. The CDR3 reads CVSSSQDPWGDEQYF. CDR3 bases: TGCGTCAGCAGCTCTCAGGACCCCTGGGGGGACGAGCAGTACTTC.